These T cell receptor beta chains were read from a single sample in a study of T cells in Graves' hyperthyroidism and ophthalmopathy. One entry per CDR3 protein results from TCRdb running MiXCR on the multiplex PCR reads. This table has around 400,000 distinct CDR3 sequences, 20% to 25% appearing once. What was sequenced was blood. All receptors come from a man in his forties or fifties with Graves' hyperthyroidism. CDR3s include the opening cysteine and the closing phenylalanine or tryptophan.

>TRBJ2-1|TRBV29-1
CSVSNLQGYEQFF
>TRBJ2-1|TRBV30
CAWSGVRGGFVDNEQFF
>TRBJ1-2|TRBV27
CASGTGDTTPLNYGYTF
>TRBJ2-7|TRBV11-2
CASSLGGGPSYEQYF
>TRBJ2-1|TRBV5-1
CASSLGLAGVNEQFF
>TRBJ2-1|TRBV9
CASSVGPGGLGRQFF
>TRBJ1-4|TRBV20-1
CSASSTGTGGEKLFF
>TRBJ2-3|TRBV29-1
CSVEYFSTDTQYF
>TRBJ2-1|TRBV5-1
CASSYTLENEQFF
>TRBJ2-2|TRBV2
CASSEVQGATGELFF
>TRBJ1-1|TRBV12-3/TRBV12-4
CASSSWGGDANTEAFF
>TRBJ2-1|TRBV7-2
CASSPRLAGESWDNEQFF
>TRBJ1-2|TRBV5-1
CASSPGTGGQGYTF
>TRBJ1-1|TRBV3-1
CASSQAGPVAFF
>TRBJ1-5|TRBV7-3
CASSLQPDQPQHF
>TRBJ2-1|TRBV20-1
CSAGPTAGLLSNEQFF
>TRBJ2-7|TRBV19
CASRDRRGAYEQYF
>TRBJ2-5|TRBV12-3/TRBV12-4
CASSFSSGGQETQYF
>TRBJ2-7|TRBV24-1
CATSDRRGYSYEQYF
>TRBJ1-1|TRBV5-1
CASSSYPGNTEAFF
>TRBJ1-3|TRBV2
CATTGESGNTIYF
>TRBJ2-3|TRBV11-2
CASSFIGGSTDTQYF
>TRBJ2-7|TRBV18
CASSSTTSGSQRYEQYF
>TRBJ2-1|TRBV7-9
CASSLGGQGYNEQFF
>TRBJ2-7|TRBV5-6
CASSRDRGVYEQYF
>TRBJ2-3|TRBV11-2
CASSLGASGITDTQYF
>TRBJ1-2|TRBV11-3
CASSLQDYGYTF
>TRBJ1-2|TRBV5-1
CASSFTGSDYGYTF
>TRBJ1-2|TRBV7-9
CASSSSGGDGYTF
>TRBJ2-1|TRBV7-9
CASSPLQGMGNEQFF
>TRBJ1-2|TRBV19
CASEQGYGYTF
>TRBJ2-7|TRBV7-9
CASSSPTSGFHEQYF
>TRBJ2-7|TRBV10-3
CAISESFASGYEQYF
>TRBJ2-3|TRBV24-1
CATSEGGRAGDTQYF
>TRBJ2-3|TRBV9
CASSVAGLRDTQYF
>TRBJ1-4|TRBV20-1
CSAGPWGGEKLFF
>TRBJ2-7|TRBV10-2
CASGLAGYEQYF
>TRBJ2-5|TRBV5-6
CASSLDPLGGGTSRYF
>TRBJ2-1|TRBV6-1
CASSKITGGEQFF
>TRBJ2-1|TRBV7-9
CASSFGPGDGEQFF
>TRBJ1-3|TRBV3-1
CASSPRSGIGNTIYF
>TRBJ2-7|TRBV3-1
CASSQEVGRSEEVSYEQYF
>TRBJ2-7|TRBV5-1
CASSNGGAATYEQYF
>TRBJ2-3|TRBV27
CASSIGQGSDTQYF
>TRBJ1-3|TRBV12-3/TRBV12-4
CASSLVGGLSSGNTIYF
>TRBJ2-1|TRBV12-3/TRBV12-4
CASSGVWLNNEQFF
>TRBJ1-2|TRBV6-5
CASSYAAPGQGSSYGYTF
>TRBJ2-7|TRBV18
CASSLGTDNYEQYF
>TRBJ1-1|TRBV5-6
CASSSALGIMNTEAFF
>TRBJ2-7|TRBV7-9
CASSLLQYEQYF
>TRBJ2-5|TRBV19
CASTEGWTRQETQYF
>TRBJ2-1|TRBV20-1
CSAPQPSGSRYNEQFF